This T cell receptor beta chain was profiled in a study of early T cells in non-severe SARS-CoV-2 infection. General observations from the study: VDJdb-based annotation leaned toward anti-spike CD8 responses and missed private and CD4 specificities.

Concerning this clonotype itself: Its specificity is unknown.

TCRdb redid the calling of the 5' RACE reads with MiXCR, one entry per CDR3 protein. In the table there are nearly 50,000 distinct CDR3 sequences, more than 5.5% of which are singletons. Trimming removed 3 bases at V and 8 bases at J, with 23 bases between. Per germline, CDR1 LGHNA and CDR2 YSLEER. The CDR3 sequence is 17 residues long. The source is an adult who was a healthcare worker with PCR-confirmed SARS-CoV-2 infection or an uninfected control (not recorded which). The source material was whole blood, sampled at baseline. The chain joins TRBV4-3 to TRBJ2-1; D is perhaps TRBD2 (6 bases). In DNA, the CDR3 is TGCGCCAGCAGCCACCAAGGTGGACTATCTTACGGGGATGAGCAGTTCTTC. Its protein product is CASSHQGGLSYGDEQFF.